This TCR beta chain was recorded in a study of blood T cells in healthy people across ages. Next came a second PCR, run for roughly 6 to 11 cycles, which used a sample-barcoded 5' primer along with a J-beta primer mix. TCRdb re-analysed the 5' RACE reads in MiXCR, keeping a single row per CDR3 protein. Found here are some 760,000 distinct CDR3 sequences, 25% of them singletons; the top ten hold 8% to 10%. The same specimen was also included in a second study, on T cells of mothers and their children.

The sequence was obtained from a boy between 10 and 17 years old in good health. Sequencing input: blood.

DNA for the CDR3: TGCAGCGTTGAACTAGGGTCAGGCTCCTACGAGCAGTACTTC. It translates to CSVELGSGSYEQYF. The V call is TRBV29-1, the J call TRBJ2-5; unclear D gene. The J call may not be correct, given that the DNA end is closer to TRBJ2-7. CDR1 is SQVTM and CDR2 is ANQGSEA in the germline V gene. The CDR3 spans 14 residues.